This T cell receptor beta chain was captured in a study of cytomegalovirus exposure and HLA in healthy donors. Across the whole study: Among the approximately 400 genotyped donors, around 81% were placed in the Caucasian-associated ancestry cluster. The study, taken as a whole, reports: When presence/absence was analysed, sequencing depth was taken to be roughly uniform across donors.

This CDR3 is 14 amino acids long. The germline V gene has CDR1 SGHVS and CDR2 FNYEAQ. The ends lost 6 bases at V and 1 base at J; junction bases unmatched: 2. As regards this clone: Antigen unknown.

The PCR employed 60 Vbeta primers together with 13 Jbeta primers. Only in-frame clones appear in the TCRdb table, and some are missing; sequencing was by immunoSEQ multiplex PCR. The repertoire consists of approximately 70,000 clones, with about 80% occurring once and the leading ten covering 6.3%. This chain connects TRBV7-6 to TRBJ2-3, with 9 positions matching TRBD1. Material: PBMCs. This TCR derives from a man aged 50 or older in good health and CMV-seronegative. The CDR3 DNA reads as TGTGCCAGCAGTCGGACAGGGGGCACAGATACGCAGTATTTT. Protein sequence: CASSRTGGTDTQYF.